Shown below are 8 T cell receptor beta chains from a single sample sequenced in a study of cytomegalovirus exposure and HLA in healthy donors. The repertoire was sequenced with immunoSEQ multiplex PCR; TCRdb's copy has only in-frame clones and lacks some. The table has 150,000 to 200,000 clones, around four fifths seen once. Sequenced material: PBMCs. All receptors derive from a man in his late teens or twenties in good health and CMV-seropositive.

V gene TRBV9 combines with J gene TRBJ1-5, with 8 bases that match TRBD1. Germline V lookup: CDR1 SGDLS, CDR2 YYNGEE. This CDR3 is 15 amino acids long. The J segment lost 5 bases and the V segment lost 3 bases, leaving 7 bases of the junction unmatched. The CDR3 nucleotides are TGTGCCAGCAGCGATGGACAGGGCTGGGATCAGCCCCAGCATTTT. Its protein is CASSDGQGWDQPQHF.

The chain combines TRBV7-9 with TRBJ2-1; 7 bases line up with TRBD1. The CDR3 is 13 amino acids. With 5 bases clipped from V and 10 bases from J, the junction kept 8 bases outside the gene matches. Germline V gene lookup returns CDR1 SEHNR and CDR2 FQNEAQ (reference sequence). For the CDR3, the DNA is TGTGCCAGCAGCCCGTCGACAGGGACCGAGCAGTTCTTC. Residues: CASSPSTGTEQFF.

The rearrangement links TRBV4-3 to TRBJ2-3, with D possibly TRBD2 on 5 matching bases. CDR1 and CDR2 (germline): LGHNA, YSLEER. CDR3 length equals 16 residues. The V end lost 0 bases, the J end lost 0 bases, and 10 bases lay between the germline ends. The CDR3 here is CASSQDAWTSTDTQYF. The CDR3 DNA follows: TGCGCCAGCAGCCAAGACGCCTGGACTAGCACAGATACGCAGTATTTT.

The chain joins TRBV27 to TRBJ2-7, with D possibly matching TRBD2 (6 bases). CDR1 is MNHEY, CDR2 SMNVEV, per germline (reference sequence). This CDR3 comprises 13 residues. V dropped 5 bases and J dropped 3 bases, with 11 bases sitting between them. The CDR3 sequence is CASSANGGYEQYF. In DNA form, the CDR3 reads TGTGCCAGCAGTGCAAACGGGGGCTACGAGCAGTACTTC.

The chain links TRBV28 to TRBJ2-1, with 8 bases fitting TRBD1. With 5 bases clipped from V and 4 bases from J, the junction kept 7 bases outside the gene matches. The germline V gene has CDR1 MDHEN and CDR2 SYDVKM. The CDR3 is 15 amino acids. The CDR3 is CASSIGQGQYNEQFF. CDR3 nucleotide sequence: TGTGCCAGCAGTATTGGACAGGGCCAATACAATGAGCAGTTCTTC. Full variable domain (outside the CDR3, taken from reference TRBV28 and TRBJ2-1): DVKVTQSSRYLVKRTGEKVFLECVQDMDHENMFWYRQDPGLGLRLIYFSYDVKMKEKGDIPEGYSVSREKKERFSLILESASTNQTSMYLCASSIGQGQYNEQFFGPGTRLTVL.

This rearrangement joins TRBV5-4 to TRBJ1-2; a possible D gene is TRBD1 (5 bases). Germline V gene sequence: CDR1 SGHNT, CDR2 YYREEE (reference sequence). CDR3 length: 14 residues. The ends were cut back, 4 bases at V and 4 bases at J, with 14 bases in the middle. The DNA of the CDR3 is TGTGCCAGCAGCCGAGATGGGGCCAGCTATGGCTACACCTTC. This translates into CASSRDGASYGYTF. The variable domain in full, with the rest retrieved from reference TRBV5-4 and TRBJ1-2, is ETGVTQSPTHLIKTRGQQVTLRCSSQSGHNTVSWYQQALGQGPQFIFQYYREEENGRGNFPPRFSGLQFPNYSSELNVNALELDDSALYLCASSRDGASYGYTFGSGTRLTVV.

The V call is TRBV11-1, the J call TRBJ2-2; perhaps TRBD2 as D (5 bases). The germline V and J ends were trimmed by 7 bases and 8 bases, with 8 bases remaining between them. Germline V gives CDR1 SGHAT, CDR2 FQDESV (reference sequence). This CDR3 is 11 amino acids long. The CDR3 nucleotides read TGTGCCAGCACAAGGGAGGGGGAGCTGTTTTTT. It is translated as CASTREGELFF.

V is TRBV5-1 and J is TRBJ1-2, with D perhaps TRBD1 (5 bases). The CDR3 is 14 amino acids. Germline V lookup: CDR1 SGHRS, CDR2 YFSETQ. Trimming took 0 bases from V and 4 from J, leaving 10 bases between them. The DNA for the CDR3 is TGCGCCAGCAGCTTGGCAGGGAATATCTATGGCTACACCTTC. Its translation: CASSLAGNIYGYTF. Together with reference TRBV5-1 and TRBJ1-2, the CDR3 gives the full variable domain: KAGVTQTPRYLIKTRGQQVTLSCSPISGHRSVSWYQQTPGQGLQFLFEYFSETQRNKGNFPGRFSGRQFSNSRSEMNVSTLELGDSALYLCASSLAGNIYGYTFGSGTRLTVV.